This T cell receptor (beta chain) was sequenced in a study of blood T cells in healthy people across ages. Primers used in a second PCR of about 6 to 12 cycles were a sample-barcoded 5' primer and a J-beta primer mix. TCRdb re-called the 5' RACE reads through MiXCR, storing one row per CDR3 protein. The sample holds about 1,800,000 distinct CDR3 sequences, approximately 30% seen once. The receptor's source is a woman in her 30s in good health. The sequencing sample was made of blood.

In DNA, the CDR3 is TGTGCCAGCACCAGACAGGGAGGGAACAATCAGCCCCAGCATTTT. Its translation is CASTRQGGNNQPQHF. The V gene is TRBV6-2 or TRBV6-3, the J gene TRBJ1-5, with 7 nucleotides matching TRBD1. The CDR3 runs to 15 residues. Per the germline V gene, CDR1 is MNHEY and CDR2 is SVGEGT. V was clipped by 7 bases and J by 3 bases; unmatched bases: 9.